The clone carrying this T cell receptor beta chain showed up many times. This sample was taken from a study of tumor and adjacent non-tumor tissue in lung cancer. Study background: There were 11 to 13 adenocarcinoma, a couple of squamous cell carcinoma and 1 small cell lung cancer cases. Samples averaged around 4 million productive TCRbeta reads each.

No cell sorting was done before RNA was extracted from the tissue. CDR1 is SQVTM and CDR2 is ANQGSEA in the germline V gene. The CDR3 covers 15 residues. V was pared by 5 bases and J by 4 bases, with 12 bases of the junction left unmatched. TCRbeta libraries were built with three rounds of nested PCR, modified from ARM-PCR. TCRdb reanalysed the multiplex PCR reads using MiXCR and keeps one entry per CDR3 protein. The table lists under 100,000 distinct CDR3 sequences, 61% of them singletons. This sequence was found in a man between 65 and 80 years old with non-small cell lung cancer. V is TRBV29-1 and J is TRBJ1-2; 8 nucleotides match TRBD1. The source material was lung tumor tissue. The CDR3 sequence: CSVSRAGGEFYGYTF. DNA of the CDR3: TGCAGCGTTTCAAGGGCAGGGGGCGAGTTCTATGGCTACACCTTC.